This TCR beta chain was recovered during a study of blood T cells in healthy people across ages. Germline CDR1 is SGHKS and CDR2 is YYEKEE (reference sequence). Trimming cost V 1 base and J 6 bases, with 13 bases left between them. The CDR3 has 14 residues. It was with a sample-barcoded 5' primer and a J-beta primer mix that a second PCR of roughly 7 to 12 cycles was run. TCRdb reprocessed the 5' RACE reads via MiXCR and lists one record per CDR3 protein. The data contain around 1.7 million distinct CDR3 sequences, about 30% of them singletons. The genes are TRBV5-5 and TRBJ1-2; tentatively, D is TRBD1 (5 bases). This sequence was found in a woman in her 30s in good health. Sequenced input: blood. The CDR3 reads CASSLRAGYDGYTF. The CDR3 DNA reads TGTGCCAGCAGCTTGCGGGCAGGGTATGATGGCTACACCTTC. The full variable domain, rest sourced from reference TRBV5-5 and TRBJ1-2, is DAGVTQSPTHLIKTRGQQVTLRCSPISGHKSVSWYQQVLGQGPQFIFQYYEKEERGRGNFPDRFSARQFPNYSSELNVNALLLGDSALYLCASSLRAGYDGYTFGSGTRLTVV.